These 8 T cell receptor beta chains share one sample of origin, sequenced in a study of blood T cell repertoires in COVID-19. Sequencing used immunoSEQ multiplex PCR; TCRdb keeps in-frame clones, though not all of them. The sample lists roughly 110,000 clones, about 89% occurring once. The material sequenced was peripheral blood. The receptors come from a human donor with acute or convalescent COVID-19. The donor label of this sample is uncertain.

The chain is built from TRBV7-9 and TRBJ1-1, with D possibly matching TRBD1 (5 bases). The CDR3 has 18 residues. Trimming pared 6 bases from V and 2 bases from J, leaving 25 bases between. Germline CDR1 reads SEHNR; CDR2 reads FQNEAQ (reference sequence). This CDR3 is CASRQPLGMGGRNTEAFF. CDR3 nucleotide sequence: TGTGCCAGCAGACAGCCGTTGGGTATGGGGGGAAGAAACACTGAAGCTTTCTTT.

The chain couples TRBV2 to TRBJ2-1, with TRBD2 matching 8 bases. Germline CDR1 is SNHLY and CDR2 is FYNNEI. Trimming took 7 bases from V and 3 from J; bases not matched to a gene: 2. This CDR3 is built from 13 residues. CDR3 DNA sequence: TGTGCCAGCAAACTAGCGGTCTACAATGAGCAGTTCTTC. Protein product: CASKLAVYNEQFF.

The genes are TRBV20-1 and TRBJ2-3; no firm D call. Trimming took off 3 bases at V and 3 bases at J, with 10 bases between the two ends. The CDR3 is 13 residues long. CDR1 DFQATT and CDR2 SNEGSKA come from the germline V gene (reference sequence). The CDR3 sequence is CSASESPTDTQYF. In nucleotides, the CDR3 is TGCAGTGCTAGTGAATCCCCTACAGATACGCAGTATTTT.

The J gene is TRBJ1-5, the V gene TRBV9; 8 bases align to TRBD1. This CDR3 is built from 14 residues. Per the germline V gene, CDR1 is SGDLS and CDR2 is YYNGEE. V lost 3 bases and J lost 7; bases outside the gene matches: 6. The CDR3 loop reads CASSADRVDQPQHF. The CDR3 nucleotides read TGTGCCAGCAGCGCGGACAGGGTCGACCAGCCCCAGCATTTT.

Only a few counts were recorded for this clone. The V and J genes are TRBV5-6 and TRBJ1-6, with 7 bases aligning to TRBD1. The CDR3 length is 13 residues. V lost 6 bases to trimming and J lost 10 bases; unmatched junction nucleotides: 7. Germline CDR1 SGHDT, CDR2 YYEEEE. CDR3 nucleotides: TGTGCCAGCACCGACAGGGTGAGATCACCCCTCCACTTT. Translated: CASTDRVRSPLHF. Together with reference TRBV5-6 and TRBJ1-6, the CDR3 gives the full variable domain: DAGVTQSPTHLIKTRGQQVTLRCSPKSGHDTVSWYQQALGQGPQFIFQYYEEEERQRGNFPDRFSGHQFPNYSSELNVNALLLGDSALYLCASTDRVRSPLHFGNGTRLTVT.

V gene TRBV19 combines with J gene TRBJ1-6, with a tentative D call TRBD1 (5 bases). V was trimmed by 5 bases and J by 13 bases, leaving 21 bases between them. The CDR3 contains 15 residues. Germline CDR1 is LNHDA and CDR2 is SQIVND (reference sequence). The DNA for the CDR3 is TGTGCCAGTAGTCCCCATCGGAGCGGGTGGGGGCCCCTCCACTTT. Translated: CASSPHRSGWGPLHF.

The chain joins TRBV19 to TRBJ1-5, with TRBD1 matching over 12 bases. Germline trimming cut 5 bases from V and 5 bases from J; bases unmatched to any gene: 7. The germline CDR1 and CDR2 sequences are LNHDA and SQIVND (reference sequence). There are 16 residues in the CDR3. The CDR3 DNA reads TGTGCCAGTAGTGCCTGGGGACAGGGGGCTTATCAGCCCCAGCATTTT. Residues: CASSAWGQGAYQPQHF.

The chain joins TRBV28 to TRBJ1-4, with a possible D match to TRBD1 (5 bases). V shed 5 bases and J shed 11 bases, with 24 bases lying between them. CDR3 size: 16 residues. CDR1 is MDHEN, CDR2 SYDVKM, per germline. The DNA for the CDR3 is TGTGCCAGCAGTGGAACAAGCGGGGGGGAGGTTGGGAAACTGTTTTTT. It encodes CASSGTSGGEVGKLFF.